The 25 T cell receptor beta chains presented below share a single source sample, sequenced in a study of CD8 T cells in Susac syndrome. An amount of RNA that ranged from roughly 0.45 to 1 ug was reverse transcribed with random hexamers. TCRdb processed the immunoSEQ multiplex PCR reads anew with MiXCR; each CDR3 protein has one entry. This sample has 180,000 or so distinct CDR3 sequences, with roughly 96% found just once. The sequencing input was CD4+ T cells from PBMCs. The receptors were sampled from a human donor in good health.

DNA for the CDR3: TGCAGCGCGCAAGAAGGACTAGCGGCTTACAATGAGCAGTTCTTC. This gives the protein CSAQEGLAAYNEQFF. The chain is built from TRBV29-1 and TRBJ2-1; 10 bases align to TRBD2. V was clipped by 7 bases and J by 4 bases; unmatched bases: 10. The CDR3 runs to 15 residues. Germline CDR1 reads SQVTM; CDR2 reads ANQGSEA.

This chain connects TRBV3-1 to TRBJ2-7, with D maybe TRBD2 (5 bases). The V end was cut by 0 bases, the J end by 8 bases, with 11 bases between. The CDR3 is 13 amino acids. Germline V gives CDR1 LGHDT, CDR2 YNNKEL (reference sequence). Written as DNA, the CDR3 is TGTGCCAGCAGCCAAGATACCCCTAGCCAGCAGTACTTC. It translates to CASSQDTPSQQYF.

V gene TRBV28 combines with J gene TRBJ1-2; tentatively, D is TRBD1 (5 bases). CDR1 MDHEN and CDR2 SYDVKM come from the germline V gene. Trimming removed 2 bases at V and 5 bases at J, with 15 bases between. CDR3 length: 15 residues. DNA of the CDR3: TGTGCCAGCAGTTTAAGTGGGGGGTTGGGATATGGCTACACCTTC. It yields the protein CASSLSGGLGYGYTF.

CDR3 in DNA: TGTGCCAGCAGGTCTAGCGGGAGTTACAATGAGCAGTTCTTC. It specifies CASRSSGSYNEQFF. V gene TRBV28 combines with J gene TRBJ2-1, with 10 bases identical to TRBD2. V lost 6 bases and J lost 4; bases outside the gene matches: 3. From germline, CDR1 is MDHEN and CDR2 SYDVKM. The CDR3 sequence is 14 residues long.

The chain joins TRBV4-3 to TRBJ1-6; D not certain. CDR1 LGHNA and CDR2 YSLEER come from the germline V gene. CDR3 length: 13 amino acids. V lost 0 bases to trimming and J lost 14 bases, with 11 bases between them. As DNA, the CDR3 is TGCGCCAGCAGCCAAGATGATAGGAACACCCTCCACTTT. Translating gives CASSQDDRNTLHF.

The genes are TRBV6-1 and TRBJ2-7; tentative D call: TRBD2 (6 bases). Germline V gives CDR1 MNHNS, CDR2 SASEGT. Trimming took 7 bases from V and 2 from J, leaving 15 bases between them. This CDR3 comprises 14 residues. The CDR3 nucleotides are TGTGCCAGCACCCCACCGGGGGACCCCTACGAGCAGTACTTC. This gives the protein CASTPPGDPYEQYF.

The rearrangement uses TRBV18 and TRBJ2-7, with no clear D. The CDR3 covers 16 residues. Germline-derived CDR1 and CDR2 are KGHSH and LQKENI. Trimming shortened V by 2 bases and J by 0 bases, and 14 bases separated the two germline ends. In DNA, the CDR3 is TGTGCCAGCTCACCAAGTCCAAAGGTGAGCTCCTACGAGCAGTACTTC. Translation gives CASSPSPKVSSYEQYF.

In regard to this clonotype: A read error may produce the germline difference seen at one junction end. V and J are TRBV7-7 and TRBJ2-5, with 10 positions matching TRBD2. This CDR3 has 16 amino acids. Germline V lookup: CDR1 SSHAT, CDR2 FNYEAQ (reference sequence). DNA of the CDR3: TGTGCTAGCAGCAAGGGGGCTAGCGGGAGTTCGGAGACCCAGTACTTC. It translates to CASSKGASGSSETQYF. Full variable domain (missing parts from reference TRBV7-7 and TRBJ2-5): GAGVSQSPRYKVTKRGQDVTLRCDPISSHATLYWYQQALGQGPEFLTYFNYEAQPDKSGLPSDRFSAERPEGSISTLTIQRTEQRDSAMYRCASSKGASGSSETQYFGPGTRLLVL.

The V call is TRBV25-1, the J call TRBJ2-3, with D maybe TRBD1 (5 bases). This CDR3 region has 15 residues. The V end lost 3 bases, the J end lost 0 bases, and 10 bases lay between the germline ends. Germline assignment: CDR1 MGHDK and CDR2 SYGVNS. CDR3 DNA sequence: TGTGCCAGCAGTGAGGGGCCTAGGAGCACAGATACGCAGTATTTT. Translated: CASSEGPRSTDTQYF.

The rearrangement uses TRBV20-1 and TRBJ1-3; D perhaps matches TRBD1 (6 bases). Trimming removed 5 bases at V and 2 bases at J, with 10 bases between. Germline V lookup: CDR1 DFQATT, CDR2 SNEGSKA (reference sequence). The CDR3 is 13 residues long. The CDR3 is CSALQGTGNTIYF. CDR3 DNA: TGCAGTGCTCTACAGGGAACTGGAAACACCATATATTTT.

The chain has TRBV27 and TRBJ1-2; D is unclear. Trimming cost V 5 bases and J 1 base, with 11 bases left between them. Germline CDR1 MNHEY, CDR2 SMNVEV (reference sequence). CDR3 size: 14 residues. CDR3 amino acids: CASSPTQINYGYTF. DNA of the CDR3: TGTGCCAGCAGTCCCACACAGATTAACTATGGCTACACCTTC.

V is TRBV20-1 and J is TRBJ2-1; D is unresolved. Germline CDR1 reads DFQATT; CDR2 reads SNEGSKA (reference sequence). The CDR3 extends over 10 amino acids. Between the trimmed V and J ends, which lost 2 bases and 10 bases, there was a span of 6 bases. The CDR3 loop is CSARLREQFF. Here the CDR3 DNA reads TGCAGTGCTAGACTTAGGGAGCAGTTCTTC.

CDR3 coding DNA: TGTGCCAGCAGCCACCTTAGGGCGGGAGGGCCATGGGAGACCCAGTACTTC. This sequence encodes CASSHLRAGGPWETQYF. The chain employs TRBV6-1 and TRBJ2-5, with TRBD2 identical over 9 bases. Trimming removed 6 bases from V and 5 bases from J; junction bases left unmatched: 16. The V gene's germline CDR1 is MNHNS and CDR2 SASEGT. The CDR3 length is 17 residues.

The rearrangement uses TRBV7-9 and TRBJ1-2; D possibly corresponds to TRBD1 (5 bases). This CDR3 comprises 17 residues. CDR1 is SEHNR and CDR2 is FQNEAQ in the germline V gene (reference sequence). V dropped 5 bases and J dropped 2 bases, with 21 bases sitting between them. CDR3 region: CASSPTYEGTENYGYTF. The CDR3 DNA follows: TGTGCCAGCAGCCCCACGTACGAGGGGACGGAGAACTATGGCTACACCTTC.

The chain has TRBV20-1 and TRBJ1-4; D might be TRBD1 (5 bases). Germline V lookup: CDR1 DFQATT, CDR2 SNEGSKA (reference sequence). V lost 3 bases to trimming and J lost 0 bases, with 14 bases between them. The CDR3 contains 16 residues. CDR3 nucleotide sequence: TGCAGTGCTAGGGGGACGGATTCGGCAACTAATGAAAAACTGTTTTTT. Amino acids: CSARGTDSATNEKLFF.

J is TRBJ2-1 and V is TRBV30; 8 bases are a match to TRBD2. Germline V gene sequence: CDR1 GTSNPN, CDR2 SVGIG (reference sequence). This CDR3 has 15 residues. V shed 4 bases, J shed 3 bases, and the junction held 8 bases outside the gene matches. The CDR3 DNA follows: TGTGCCTGGACCACTAGCGGAAGTTTCTACAATGAGCAGTTCTTC. This translates into CAWTTSGSFYNEQFF.

J is TRBJ1-1 and V is TRBV12-3 or TRBV12-4; the D is unclear. V lost 6 bases and J lost 6, with 14 bases in between. CDR3 length: 13 residues. The CDR3 coding sequence is TGTGCCAGCAGCTACCTAGACCGTCCTGAAGCTTTCTTT. Translated, it gives CASSYLDRPEAFF.

The rearrangement uses TRBV7-2 and TRBJ2-7; 7 nucleotides align to TRBD2. The junction had 7 bases not matched to a gene; V was cut back by 2 bases and J by 3 bases. The CDR3 is 15 amino acids. Germline CDR1 and CDR2: SGHTA and FQGNSA. The CDR3 loop reads CASSLSGTTYYEQYF. The CDR3 nucleotides read TGTGCCAGCAGCTTATCCGGGACTACCTACTACGAGCAGTACTTC.

The chain joins TRBV29-1 to TRBJ1-2; TRBD1 aligns across 8 bases. Losses at the gene ends were 8 bases for V and 6 bases for J; bases not matched to a gene: 14. The CDR3 has 14 residues. Germline V CDR1 and CDR2: SQVTM, ANQGSEA. The CDR3 is CSSETLDRVHGYTF. Written as DNA, the CDR3 is TGCAGCTCTGAAACACTGGACAGGGTGCATGGCTACACCTTC. Filled out from reference TRBV29-1 and TRBJ1-2, the complete variable domain reads SAVISQKPSRDICQRGTSLTIQCQVDSQVTMMFWYRQQPGQSLTLIATANQGSEATYESGFVIDKFPISRPNLTFSTLTVSNMSPEDSSIYLCSSETLDRVHGYTFGSGTRLTVV.

In nucleotides, the CDR3 is TGTGCCAGCAGCGTAGGTAGGGATAGCGGGACGGATACGCAGTATTTT. Translating gives CASSVGRDSGTDTQYF. J is TRBJ2-3 and V is TRBV9; 8 bases agree with TRBD2. The CDR3 contains 16 residues. Trimming removed 0 bases from V and 6 bases from J; junction bases left unmatched: 9. The V gene's germline CDR1 is SGDLS and CDR2 YYNGEE.

The chain joins TRBV4-1 to TRBJ2-7; the D gene could be TRBD1 or TRBD2 (6 bases each). V dropped 1 base and J dropped 6 bases, with 19 bases sitting between them. The CDR3 is 16 residues long. Germline V CDR1 and CDR2: MGHRA, YSYEKL. In nucleotides, the CDR3 is TGCGCCAGCAGCCAAGGACCGGGGGCGGGAAGTGGCGAGCAGTACGTC. This sequence encodes CASSQGPGAGSGEQYV.

The chain couples TRBV7-9 to TRBJ2-7; the D gene is possibly TRBD2 (5 bases). From germline, CDR1 is SEHNR and CDR2 FQNEAQ (reference sequence). With 5 bases removed from V and 8 bases from J, the gap between germline ends came to 13 bases. The CDR3 is 12 residues long. The CDR3: CASSQDFSKQYV. CDR3 nucleotides: TGTGCCAGCAGCCAGGACTTCAGTAAGCAGTACGTC.

J is TRBJ1-4 and V is TRBV27; D is unresolved. Trimming left V 8 bases short and J 3 bases short, with 10 bases between. The CDR3 contains 13 residues. Germline CDR1 is MNHEY and CDR2 is SMNVEV (reference sequence). CDR3 coding DNA: TGTGCCAGCTCGGCGAGGGCTAATGAAAAACTGTTTTTT. It translates to CASSARANEKLFF.

This chain uses TRBV29-1 with TRBJ2-7; D may be TRBD1 (5 bases). The V end was cut by 2 bases, the J end by 2 bases, with 13 bases between. Germline-derived CDR1 and CDR2 are SQVTM and ANQGSEA. The CDR3 sequence is 14 residues long. The CDR3 nucleotides read TGCAGCGTTGAAATCCCAGGGCGTACCTACGAGCAGTACTTC. It yields the protein CSVEIPGRTYEQYF.

The chain uses TRBV7-2 and TRBJ2-7; possibly TRBD1 for D (6 bases). V gave up 0 bases and J gave up 2 bases, with 11 bases separating them. The CDR3 covers 15 residues. CDR1 and CDR2 from the germline V gene are SGHTA and FQGNSA. In nucleotides, the CDR3 is TGTGCCAGCAGCTTAGCGTACAGGGAAACCTACGAGCAGTACTTC. Protein sequence: CASSLAYRETYEQYF.